The clone carrying this T cell receptor (beta chain) was seen at least ten times. Amplification targeted TCR beta CDR3 regions from RNA transcripts. HTBI primers were the set used in a first-round RT-PCR of the TCR CDR3. TCRdb used MiXCR to reprocess the multiplex PCR reads, holding one entry per CDR3 protein. The table has more than 500,000 distinct CDR3 sequences, 14% to 15% seen once. This sample was taken from a study of T cells in Graves' hyperthyroidism and ophthalmopathy. Between the trimmed V and J ends, which lost 7 bases and 0 bases, there was a span of 13 bases. The germline V gene encodes CDR1 SQVTM and CDR2 ANQGSEA. CDR3 length: 13 amino acids.

Sequencing was done on a sample of blood. The receptor comes from a woman aged 40 to 50 with Graves' ophthalmopathy. The chain combines TRBV29-1 with TRBJ2-7; D possibly corresponds to TRBD2 (6 bases). The CDR3 DNA is TGCAGCGGGCGGGACCGTGTCTCCTACGAGCAGTACTTC. It codes for CSGRDRVSYEQYF.